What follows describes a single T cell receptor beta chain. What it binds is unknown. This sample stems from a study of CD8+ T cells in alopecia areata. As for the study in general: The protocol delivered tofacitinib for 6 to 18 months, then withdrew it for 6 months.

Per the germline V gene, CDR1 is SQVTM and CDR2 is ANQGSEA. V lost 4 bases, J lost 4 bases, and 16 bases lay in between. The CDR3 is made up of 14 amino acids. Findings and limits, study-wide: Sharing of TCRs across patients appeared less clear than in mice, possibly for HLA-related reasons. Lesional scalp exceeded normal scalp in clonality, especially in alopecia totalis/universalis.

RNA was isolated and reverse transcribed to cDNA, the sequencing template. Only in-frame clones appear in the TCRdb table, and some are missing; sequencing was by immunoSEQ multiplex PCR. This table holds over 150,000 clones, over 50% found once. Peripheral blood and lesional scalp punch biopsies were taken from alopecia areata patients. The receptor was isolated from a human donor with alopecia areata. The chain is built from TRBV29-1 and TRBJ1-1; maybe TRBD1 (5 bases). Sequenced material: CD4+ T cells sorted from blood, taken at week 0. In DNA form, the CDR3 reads TGCAGCGTTGCTCGGGACGGGTTAGCCACTGAAGCTTTCTTT. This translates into CSVARDGLATEAFF.